A selection of T cell receptor beta chains follows, all from one sample in a study of cytomegalovirus exposure and HLA in healthy donors. This table comes from immunoSEQ multiplex PCR, and its TCRdb copy is limited to in-frame clones, with some not included. The sample contains around 150,000 clones, about 80% of which appear only once. The source material was PBMCs. The receptors here all came from a man aged 40-55 years in good health and CMV-seropositive. Each CDR3 is given with its conserved first and last residue. Each record gives: CDR3 protein, CDR3 DNA, V gene, clone size, J gene, D gene. The D gene is left open where the match is weak. Not all rows give a size; the values are once, few, many and, for expanded clones, a class.

CDR3: CASSLYAGRTDTQYF
DNA: TGTGCCAGCAGCTTATATGCGGGCCGCACAGATACGCAGTATTTT
V: TRBV7-3
size: NA
J: TRBJ2-3
D: NA

CDR3: CASSPEDTNTEAFF
DNA: TGTGCCAGCAGCCCCGAGGACACGAACACTGAAGCTTTCTTT
V: TRBV7-6
size: NA
J: TRBJ1-1
D: NA

CDR3: CASTQGNEQFF
DNA: TGTGCCAGCACCCAGGGAAATGAGCAGTTCTTC
V: TRBV6-5
size: NA
J: TRBJ2-1
D: NA

CDR3: CASSNSRVERYF
DNA: TGTGCCAGCAGCAACTCCCGGGTTGAGCGGTACTTC
V: TRBV6-5
size: NA
J: TRBJ2-7
D: NA

CDR3: CASSYARGFSYEQYF
DNA: TGTGCCAGCAGCTATGCAAGGGGGTTTTCCTACGAGCAGTACTTC
V: TRBV6-6
size: NA
J: TRBJ2-7
D: NA

CDR3: CASSLFGMGAFF
DNA: TGTGCCAGCAGCTTATTCGGGATGGGAGCTTTCTTT
V: TRBV7-2
size: NA
J: TRBJ1-1
D: NA

CDR3: CASSTMTGWNYGYTF
DNA: TGTGCCAGCAGCACGATGACAGGGTGGAACTATGGCTACACCTTC
V: TRBV14
size: few
J: TRBJ1-2
D: TRBD1

CDR3: CASSQSWTGPRGGYTF
DNA: TGTGCCAGCAGCCAGTCTTGGACAGGCCCGAGAGGGGGCTACACCTTC
V: TRBV7-9
size: once
J: TRBJ1-2
D: TRBD1

CDR3: CASSNRGDTQYF
DNA: TGTGCCAGCAGTAACAGGGGGGATACGCAGTATTTT
V: TRBV2
size: NA
J: TRBJ2-3
D: TRBD1

CDR3: CASSKTGGGGYEQYF
DNA: TGTGCCAGCAGTAAAACAGGGGGCGGGGGGTACGAGCAGTACTTC
V: TRBV9
size: few
J: TRBJ2-7
D: NA

CDR3: CASSPKGTGNEQFF
DNA: TGTGCCAGCTCTCCAAAGGGGACAGGGAATGAGCAGTTCTTC
V: TRBV18
size: NA
J: TRBJ2-1
D: TRBD1

CDR3: CASSLGLRDRFGLHEQYF
DNA: TGCGCCAGCAGCTTGGGACTAAGGGACAGGTTCGGTTTGCACGAGCAGTACTTC
V: TRBV5-1
size: NA
J: TRBJ2-7
D: TRBD1

CDR3: CASSQEAFLPGGSPLHF
DNA: TGCGCCAGCAGCCAAGAGGCGTTCCTCCCAGGGGGTTCACCCCTCCACTTT
V: TRBV4-1
size: NA
J: TRBJ1-6
D: TRBD1

CDR3: CASRGTRGDTQYF
DNA: TGTGCCAGCAGAGGTACAAGGGGAGATACGCAGTATTTT
V: TRBV6-1
size: NA
J: TRBJ2-3
D: NA

CDR3: CASSLRAGGPGTQYF
DNA: TGTGCCAGCAGCTTAAGGGCGGGAGGGCCGGGGACCCAGTACTTC
V: TRBV7-8
size: NA
J: TRBJ2-5
D: TRBD2

CDR3: CASSSYTGELGYGYTF
DNA: TGTGCCAGCAGTTCATATACAGGGGAGTTGGGCTATGGCTACACCTTC
V: TRBV7-2
size: NA
J: TRBJ1-2
D: TRBD1